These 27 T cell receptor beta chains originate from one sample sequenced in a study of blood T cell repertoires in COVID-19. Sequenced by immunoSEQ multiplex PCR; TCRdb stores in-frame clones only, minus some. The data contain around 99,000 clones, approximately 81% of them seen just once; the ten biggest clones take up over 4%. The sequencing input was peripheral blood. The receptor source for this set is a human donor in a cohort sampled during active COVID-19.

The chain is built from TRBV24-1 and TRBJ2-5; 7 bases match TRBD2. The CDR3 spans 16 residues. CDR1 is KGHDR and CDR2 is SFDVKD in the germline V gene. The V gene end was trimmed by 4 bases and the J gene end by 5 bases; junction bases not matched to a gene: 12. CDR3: CATSDPVRAGQETQYF. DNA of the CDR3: TGTGCCACCAGTGACCCCGTGAGAGCGGGGCAGGAGACCCAGTACTTC.

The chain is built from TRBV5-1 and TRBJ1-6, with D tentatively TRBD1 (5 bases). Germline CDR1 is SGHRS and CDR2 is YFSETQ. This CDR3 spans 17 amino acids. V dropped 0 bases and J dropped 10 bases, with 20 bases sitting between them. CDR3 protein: CASSLVGGGSSGSPLHF. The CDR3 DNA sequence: TGCGCCAGCAGCTTGGTGGGCGGGGGTTCATCGGGATCACCCCTCCACTTT.

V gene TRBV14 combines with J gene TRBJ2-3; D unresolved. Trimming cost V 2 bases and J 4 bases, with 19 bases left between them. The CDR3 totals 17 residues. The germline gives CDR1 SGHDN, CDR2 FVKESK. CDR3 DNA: TGTGCCAGCAGCCAAACCTCCGGGTTTCCTCCGGCAGATACGCAGTATTTT. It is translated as CASSQTSGFPPADTQYF.

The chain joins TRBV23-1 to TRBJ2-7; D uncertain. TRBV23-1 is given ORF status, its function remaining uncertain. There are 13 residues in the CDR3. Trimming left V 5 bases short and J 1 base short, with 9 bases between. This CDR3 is CASSLRTSYEQYV. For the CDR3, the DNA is TGCGCCAGCAGTTTACGAACATCCTACGAGCAGTACGTC.

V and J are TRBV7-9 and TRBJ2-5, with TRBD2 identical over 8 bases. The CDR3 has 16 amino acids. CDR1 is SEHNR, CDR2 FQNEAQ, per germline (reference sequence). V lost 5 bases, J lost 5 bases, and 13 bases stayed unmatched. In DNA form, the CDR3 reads TGTGCCAGCAGCCAACGGACTAGCCCACTAGGGGAGACCCAGTACTTC. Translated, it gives CASSQRTSPLGETQYF.

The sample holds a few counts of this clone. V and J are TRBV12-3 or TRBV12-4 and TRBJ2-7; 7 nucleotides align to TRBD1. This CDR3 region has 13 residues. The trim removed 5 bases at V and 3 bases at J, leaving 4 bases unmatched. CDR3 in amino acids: CASSAHRGYEQYF. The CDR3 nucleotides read TGTGCCAGCAGTGCCCACAGGGGCTACGAGCAGTACTTC.

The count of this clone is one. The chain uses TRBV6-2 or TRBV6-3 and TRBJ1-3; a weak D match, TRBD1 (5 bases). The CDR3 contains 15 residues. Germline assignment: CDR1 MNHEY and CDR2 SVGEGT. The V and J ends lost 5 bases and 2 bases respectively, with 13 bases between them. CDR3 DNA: TGTGCCAGCAGTCGGGGGGAGTACACTGGAAACACCATATATTTT. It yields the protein CASSRGEYTGNTIYF.

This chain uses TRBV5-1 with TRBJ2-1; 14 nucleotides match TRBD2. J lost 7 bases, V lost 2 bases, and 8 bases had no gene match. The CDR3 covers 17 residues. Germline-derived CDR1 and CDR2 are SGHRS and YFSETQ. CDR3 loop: CASSLRGTSGRINEQFF. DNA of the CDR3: TGCGCCAGCAGCTTACGCGGGACTAGCGGGAGAATTAATGAGCAGTTCTTC.

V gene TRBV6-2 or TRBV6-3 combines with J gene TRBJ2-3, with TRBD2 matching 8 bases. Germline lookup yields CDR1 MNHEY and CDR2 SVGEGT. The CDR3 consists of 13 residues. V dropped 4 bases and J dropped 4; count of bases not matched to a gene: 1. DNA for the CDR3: TGTGCCAGCAGTTTAGCGGGACCAGATACGCAGTATTTT. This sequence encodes CASSLAGPDTQYF.

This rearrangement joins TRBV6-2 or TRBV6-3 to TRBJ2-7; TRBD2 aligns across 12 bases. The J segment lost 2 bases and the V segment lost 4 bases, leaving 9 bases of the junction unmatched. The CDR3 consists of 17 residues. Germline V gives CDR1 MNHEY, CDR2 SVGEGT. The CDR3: CASSLTDRLAGAYEQYF. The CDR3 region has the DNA TGTGCCAGCAGTTTAACAGACCGACTAGCGGGGGCCTACGAGCAGTACTTC.

The CDR3 loop is CASSPQGIGELFF. CDR3 DNA sequence: TGTGCCAGTAGTCCACAGGGGATCGGGGAGCTGTTTTTT. The chain employs TRBV19 and TRBJ2-2; 7 bases are a match to TRBD1. Germline V gene data show CDR1 as LNHDA and CDR2 as SQIVND (reference sequence). V trimming: 5 bases; J trimming: 7 bases; junction bases outside the gene matches: 4. The CDR3 is made up of 13 amino acids.

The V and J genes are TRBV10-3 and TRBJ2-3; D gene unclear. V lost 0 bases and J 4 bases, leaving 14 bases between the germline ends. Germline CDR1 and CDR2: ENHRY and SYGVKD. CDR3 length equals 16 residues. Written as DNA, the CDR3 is TGTGCCATCAGTGAGTCGAGTCCGAATTTAGCAGATACGCAGTATTTT. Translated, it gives CAISESSPNLADTQYF.

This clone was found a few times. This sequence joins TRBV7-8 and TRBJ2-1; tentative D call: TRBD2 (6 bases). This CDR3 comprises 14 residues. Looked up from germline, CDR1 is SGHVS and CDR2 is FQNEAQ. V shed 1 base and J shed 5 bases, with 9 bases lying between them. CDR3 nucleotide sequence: TGTGCCAGCAGCTTAGAGGTAGCGGACAATGAGCAGTTCTTC. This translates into CASSLEVADNEQFF.

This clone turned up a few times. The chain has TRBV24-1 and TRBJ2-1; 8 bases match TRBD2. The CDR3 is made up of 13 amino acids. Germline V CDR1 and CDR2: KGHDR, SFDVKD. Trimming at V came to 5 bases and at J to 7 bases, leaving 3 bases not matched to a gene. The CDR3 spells CATSAVAGNEQFF. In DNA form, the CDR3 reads TGTGCCACCAGTGCCGTAGCGGGAAATGAGCAGTTCTTC.

The CDR3 bases are TGTGCCAGCAGCGTAGCTATGAGAATCGGGGGCAATGAGCAGTTCTTC. Its translation: CASSVAMRIGGNEQFF. The rearrangement joins TRBV9 to TRBJ2-1, with a weak D call TRBD2 (6 bases). Germline lookup yields CDR1 SGDLS and CDR2 YYNGEE. Deletions cut 0 bases from V and 6 bases from J, with 16 bases between. CDR3 size: 16 residues.

The DNA of the CDR3 is TGTGCCAGCCGCCCCTGGGGACAGTACAATGAGCAGTTCTTC. Protein: CASRPWGQYNEQFF. V usage is TRBV25-1 and J usage is TRBJ2-1; 7 bases are shared with TRBD1. The V gene's germline CDR1 is MGHDK and CDR2 SYGVNS. J was trimmed by 4 bases and V by 8 bases; bases with no gene match: 8. The CDR3 has 14 residues.

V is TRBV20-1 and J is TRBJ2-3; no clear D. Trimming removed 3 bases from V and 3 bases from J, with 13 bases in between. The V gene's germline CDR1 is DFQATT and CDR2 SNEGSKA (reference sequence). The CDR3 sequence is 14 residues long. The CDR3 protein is CSASTSFGTDTQYF. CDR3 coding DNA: TGCAGTGCTAGTACAAGCTTCGGGACAGATACGCAGTATTTT.

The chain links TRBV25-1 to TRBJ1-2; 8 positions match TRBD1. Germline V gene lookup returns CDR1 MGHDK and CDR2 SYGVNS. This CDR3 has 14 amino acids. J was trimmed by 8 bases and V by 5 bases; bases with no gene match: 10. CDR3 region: CASSTYQGARGYTF. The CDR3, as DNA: TGTGCCAGCAGTACATACCAGGGGGCGAGGGGCTACACCTTC.

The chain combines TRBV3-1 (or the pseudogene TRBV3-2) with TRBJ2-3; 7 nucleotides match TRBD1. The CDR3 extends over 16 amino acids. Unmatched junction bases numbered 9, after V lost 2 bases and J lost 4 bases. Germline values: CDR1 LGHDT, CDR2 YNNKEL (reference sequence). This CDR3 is CASSQSTGAPPDTQYF. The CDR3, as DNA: TGTGCCAGCAGCCAATCAACAGGGGCTCCTCCAGATACGCAGTATTTT.

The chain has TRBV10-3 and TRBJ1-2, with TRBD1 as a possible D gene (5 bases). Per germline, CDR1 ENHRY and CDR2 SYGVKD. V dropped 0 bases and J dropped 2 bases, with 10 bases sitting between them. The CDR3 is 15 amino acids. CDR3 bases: TGTGCCATCAGTGAGTCTCTAGGGGCGAACTATGGCTACACCTTC. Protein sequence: CAISESLGANYGYTF.

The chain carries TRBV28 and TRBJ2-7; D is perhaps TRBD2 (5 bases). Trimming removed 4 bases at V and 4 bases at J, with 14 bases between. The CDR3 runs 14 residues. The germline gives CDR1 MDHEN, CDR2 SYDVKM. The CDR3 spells CASSSGRVGYEQYF. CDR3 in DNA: TGTGCCAGCAGTTCTGGGCGGGTAGGGTACGAGCAGTACTTC.

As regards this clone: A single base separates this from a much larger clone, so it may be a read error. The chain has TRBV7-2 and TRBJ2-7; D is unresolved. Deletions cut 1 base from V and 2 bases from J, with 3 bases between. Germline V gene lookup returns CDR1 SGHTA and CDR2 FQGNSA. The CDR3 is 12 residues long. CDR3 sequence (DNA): TGTGCCAGCAGCTTAGGCGCCTACGAGCAGTACTTC. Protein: CASSLGAYEQYF.

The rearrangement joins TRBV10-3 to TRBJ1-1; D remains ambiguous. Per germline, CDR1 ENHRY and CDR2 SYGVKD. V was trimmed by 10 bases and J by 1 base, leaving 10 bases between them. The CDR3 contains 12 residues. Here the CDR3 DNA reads TGTGCCACCTCCACAGCGAACACTGAAGCTTTCTTT. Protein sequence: CATSTANTEAFF.

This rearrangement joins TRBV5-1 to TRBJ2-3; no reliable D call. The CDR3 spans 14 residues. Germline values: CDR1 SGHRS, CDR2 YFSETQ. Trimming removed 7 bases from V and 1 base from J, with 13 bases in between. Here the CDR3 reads CASLPSQGTDTQYF. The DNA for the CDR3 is TGCGCCAGCTTGCCTTCCCAGGGCACAGATACGCAGTATTTT.

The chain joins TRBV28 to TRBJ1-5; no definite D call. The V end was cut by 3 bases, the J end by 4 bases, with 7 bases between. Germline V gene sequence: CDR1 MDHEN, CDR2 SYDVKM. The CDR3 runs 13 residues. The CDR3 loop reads CASSLVQNQPQHF. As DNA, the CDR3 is TGTGCCAGCAGTTTGGTCCAGAATCAGCCCCAGCATTTT.

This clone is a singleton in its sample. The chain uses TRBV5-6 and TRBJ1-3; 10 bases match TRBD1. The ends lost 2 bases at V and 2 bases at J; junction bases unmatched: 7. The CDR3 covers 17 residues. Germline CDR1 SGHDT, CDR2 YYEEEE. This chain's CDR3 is CASSFFFDRGPGNTIYF. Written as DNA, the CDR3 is TGTGCCAGCAGCTTCTTTTTTGACAGGGGGCCTGGAAACACCATATATTTT.

The CDR3 DNA follows: TGTGCCAGTAAGCGGAACAATCAAGGCTTCCGGGGATACAATGAGCAGTTCTTC. Encoded protein: CASKRNNQGFRGYNEQFF. The chain uses TRBV19 and TRBJ2-1; D may be TRBD2 (5 bases). V lost 7 bases to trimming and J lost 4 bases, with 26 bases between them. The CDR3 has 18 residues. Germline V lookup: CDR1 LNHDA, CDR2 SQIVND (reference sequence).